A selection of T cell receptor beta chains follows, all from one sample in a study of circulating and synovial CD4+ cells in juvenile arthritis. The method was immunoSEQ multiplex PCR; TCRdb's version includes in-frame clones alone and lacks a portion of them. The sample lists about 39,000 clones; around 96% were seen once. Sample: CD4+ T cells from blood. The receptors shown here come from a human donor with juvenile idiopathic arthritis. The CDR3 runs from the conserved cysteine through the conserved F or W. The D gene is left open where the match is weak. Rows may omit the clone size; those that give it use once, few, many or a size class.

>TRBV13|.|TRBJ1-2|.|14
TGTGCCAGCACCCCAGAGAGGGTGGACTATGGCTACACCTTC
CASTPERVDYGYTF
>TRBV7-6|.|TRBJ2-2|.|17
TGTGCCAGCAGCTCGTCTCTCGGGGAGCGGCGCACCGGGGAGCTGTTTTTT
CASSSSLGERRTGELFF
>TRBV7-2|.|TRBJ1-2|few|13
TGTGCCAGCAGCCTTCTGCGATACTATGGCTACACCTTC
CASSLLRYYGYTF
>TRBV7-2|TRBD1|TRBJ1-1|.|15
TGTGCCAGCAGCCCTAGACAGGGGGTAAACACTGAAGCTTTCTTT
CASSPRQGVNTEAFF
>TRBV7-2|.|TRBJ1-4|.|14
TGTGCCAGCAGCTTCGGCAGGGGCGGCGAAAAACTGTTTTTT
CASSFGRGGEKLFF
>TRBV11-1|.|TRBJ2-7|.|12
TGTGCCAGCAGCTTCCGGGCCTACGAGCAGTACTTC
CASSFRAYEQYF
>TRBV5-5|.|TRBJ2-7|.|15
TGTGCCAGCAGCTTACTGGATCATCGGGTCTACGAGCAGTACTTC
CASSLLDHRVYEQYF
>TRBV5-6|TRBD1|TRBJ1-2|.|12
TGTGCCAGCAGCCTGGGGACAGACGGCTACACCTTC
CASSLGTDGYTF
>TRBV15|.|TRBJ1-2|once|14
TGTGCCACCAGCAGAGACCGTTCTAACTATGGCTACACCTTC
CATSRDRSNYGYTF
>TRBV5-1|.|TRBJ1-1|.|14
TGCGCCAGCAGCTTGCCGGGTGGGAACACTGAAGCTTTCTTT
CASSLPGGNTEAFF
>TRBV7-3|.|TRBJ1-1|.|13
TGTGCCAGCAGCTTAAACGGGAACACTGAAGCTTTCTTT
CASSLNGNTEAFF
>TRBV4-3|TRBD2|TRBJ2-1|.|18
TGCGCCAGCAGCCAAGATCCTAGCGGGGCTAGCTCCTACAATGAGCAGTTCTTC
CASSQDPSGASSYNEQFF
>TRBV10-3|TRBD1|TRBJ2-5|.|13
TGTGCCTCAAACCCAGGGGGTGACGAGACCCAGTACTTC
CASNPGGDETQYF
>TRBV27|.|TRBJ2-6|.|17
TGTGCCAGCAGTTTAGATCCCCGCAGGCCTGGGGCCAACGTCCTGACTTTC
CASSLDPRRPGANVLTF
>TRBV12-5|TRBD1|TRBJ1-4|.|16
TGTGCTAGTGGTTTGTCAGGGGGCAGCTCTAATGAAAAACTGTTTTTT
CASGLSGGSSNEKLFF
>TRBV27|TRBD2|TRBJ2-4|.|17
TGTGCCAGCAGTCCCAACCTTCTAGCGGGGGCCAAAAACATTCAGTACTTC
CASSPNLLAGAKNIQYF
>TRBV5-1|.|TRBJ2-7|.|14
TGCGCCAGCAGCGGGGGCCGTAGCTCCTACGAGCAGTACTTC
CASSGGRSSYEQYF
>TRBV10-3|TRBD2|TRBJ2-1|.|15
TGTGCCATCATGGCTGTAGCGGGGGGAAACAATGAGCAGTTCTTC
CAIMAVAGGNNEQFF
>TRBV13|TRBD1|TRBJ2-5|.|14
TGTGCCAGCAGCTGGAGGGACAGGGGTGCAACCCAGTACTTC
CASSWRDRGATQYF
>TRBV11-2|.|TRBJ1-5|.|15
TGTGCCAGCAGCTTAGACCCAGGTGCGAATCAGCCCCAGCATTTT
CASSLDPGANQPQHF
>TRBV7-6|TRBD2|TRBJ2-3|.|16
TGTGCCAGCAGCAAGGGTGGGCGGGGGGTAGCAGATACGCAGTATTTT
CASSKGGRGVADTQYF
>TRBV6-1|TRBD2|TRBJ2-4|.|14
TGTGCCAGCAGTGAAGAGGCTAGCGGGCGCCGCCGCCACTTC
CASSEEASGRRRHF
>TRBV9|TRBD1|TRBJ2-1|.|16
TGTGCCAGCAGCGTACCGGACAGGGACGATTACAATGAGCAGTTCTTC
CASSVPDRDDYNEQFF
>TRBV7-2|.|TRBJ2-5|.|14
TGTGCCAGCAGCCCCATGGCGGGACAAGAGACCCAGTACTTC
CASSPMAGQETQYF
>TRBV5-1|.|TRBJ1-4|.|15
TGCGCCAGCAGCTTGGACGGGGTCACTAATGAAAAACTGTTTTTT
CASSLDGVTNEKLFF
>TRBV2|TRBD1|TRBJ1-5|.|14
TGTGCCAGCATTTTACAGGGGACCAGGGGGACCCAGCATTTT
CASILQGTRGTQHF
>TRBV6-5|TRBD1|TRBJ2-1|.|16
TGTGCCAGCAGTTCCCTCGAGGGGGCCGCATACAATGAGCAGTTCTTC
CASSSLEGAAYNEQFF
>TRBV2|TRBD2|TRBJ2-3|.|18
TGTGCCAGCAGTCAAACAACCCTAGCGGGGGTGATCACAGATACGCAGTATTTT
CASSQTTLAGVITDTQYF
>TRBV19|TRBD2|TRBJ2-7|.|15
TGTGCCAGTAGTATAGGGACTAGCGGTGTCTACGAGCAGTACTTC
CASSIGTSGVYEQYF
>TRBV2|.|TRBJ2-1|.|14
TGTGCCATTCGTGACAGGAGCTCCTACAATGAGCAGTTCTTC
CAIRDRSSYNEQFF
>TRBV7-2|TRBD1|TRBJ2-4|.|14
TGTGCCAGCAGCCCGGACAGGGGAAAAGACATTCAGTACTTC
CASSPDRGKDIQYF
>TRBV11-2|TRBD1|TRBJ1-4|.|14
TGTGCCAGCAGCTTGGACAGGGTTAATGAAAAACTGTTTTTT
CASSLDRVNEKLFF
>TRBV19|.|TRBJ2-1|.|17
TGTGCCAGCTCGTTCGGGTCTCCTAGTACCCACTACAATGAGCAGTTCTTC
CASSFGSPSTHYNEQFF
>TRBV2|TRBD1|TRBJ1-5|few|14
TGTGCCAGCAGTTTTCGACAGGGGGGTCAGCCCCAGCATTTT
CASSFRQGGQPQHF
>TRBV9|TRBD2|TRBJ2-3|.|15
TGTGCCAGCAGCGTAGGACTAGCGGGAATAGATACGCAGTATTTT
CASSVGLAGIDTQYF
>TRBV19|TRBD2|TRBJ2-1|.|18
TGTGCCAGTAGTATAACCCGCTATAGCGGGGGGGGCCCCGATGAGCAGTTCTTC
CASSITRYSGGGPDEQFF
>TRBV5-8|.|TRBJ1-6|.|17
TGTGCCAGCAGCTTGGCCCCACAGTTGGGGGGTTATGGGACCCTCCACTTT
CASSLAPQLGGYGTLHF
>TRBV25-1|.|TRBJ1-6|once|12
TGTGCCAGCACAGGGTTACTCTCACCCCTCCACTTT
CASTGLLSPLHF
>TRBV27|TRBD1|TRBJ2-7|once|15
TGTGCCAGCAGTTTACGGCCAGGGGGCGGCTACGAGCAGTACTTC
CASSLRPGGGYEQYF